The clone carrying this T cell receptor beta chain was seen once. cDNA reverse transcribed from extracted RNA served as the sequencing template. TCRdb's table, derived via immunoSEQ multiplex PCR, lists solely in-frame clones and lacks some. Among approximately 6,000 clones listed, less than 65% were seen once. The data were taken from a study of CD8+ T cells in alopecia areata. Study context: Tofacitinib treatment spanned 6 to 18 months, with 6 months off drug afterward.

The germline V and J ends were trimmed by 2 bases and 2 bases, with 12 bases remaining between them. Germline CDR1 is SGHVS and CDR2 is FNYEAQ. The CDR3 extends over 15 amino acids. Collected material from alopecia areata patients comprised lesional scalp punch biopsies and peripheral blood. This TCR derives from a human donor with alopecia areata. Material: skin, obtained at week 0. The chain combines TRBV7-6 with TRBJ1-1; no clear D gene. The CDR3 reads CASSLLGVLNTEAFF. The CDR3 DNA reads as TGTGCCAGCAGCTTACTCGGAGTACTCAACACTGAAGCTTTCTTT. The entire variable domain, with the rest obtained from reference TRBV7-6 and TRBJ1-1, is as follows: GAGVSQSPRYKVTKRGQDVALRCDPISGHVSLYWYRQALGQGPEFLTYFNYEAQQDKSGLPNDRFSAERPEGSISTLTIQRTEQRDSAMYRCASSLLGVLNTEAFFGQGTRLTVV.